The rows below give T cell receptor beta chains drawn from one sample of a study of cytomegalovirus exposure and HLA in healthy donors. Data came from immunoSEQ multiplex PCR; TCRdb stores just in-frame clones and leaves some out. This table has around 100,000 clones, 82% appearing once. Sequencing input: PBMCs. Receptor source: a man aged 30 to 39 in good health and CMV-seropositive. Both conserved end residues are part of each CDR3. A D gene is named only where the DNA matches it firmly. For some rows the clone size is stated as once, few or many, or as a class when expanded; others skip it.

TRBV10-3	-	-	TRBJ2-7	TGTGCCATCAGTGAGTCGATAGGGGTCTCGTACGAGCAGTACTTC	CAISESIGVSYEQYF
TRBV28	-	-	TRBJ1-2	TGCGCCAGCAGTCCCGGGAGTAACTATGGCTACACCTTC	CASSPGSNYGYTF
TRBV25-1	-	TRBD2	TRBJ2-1	TGTGCCAGCAGAGGTAGCGGGAGGGTAAATGAGCAGTTCTTC	CASRGSGRVNEQFF
TRBV28	-	-	TRBJ2-1	TGTGCCAGCAGGGGGGACGGGGGCTCCTACAATGAGCAGTTCTTC	CASRGDGGSYNEQFF
TRBV19	-	-	TRBJ2-3	TGTGCCAGTAGCGGCAGGGGCACAGATACGCAGTATTTT	CASSGRGTDTQYF
TRBV29-1	-	TRBD2	TRBJ2-1	TGCAGCGTTGGCGGCGGCGGGAGGGCCTCCTACAATGAGCAGTTCTTC	CSVGGGGRASYNEQFF
TRBV7-2	-	-	TRBJ1-5	TGTGCCAGCAGCTTAGGTCTCGGACACCCTCAGCCCCAGCATTTT	CASSLGLGHPQPQHF
TRBV28	-	TRBD1	TRBJ1-2	TGTGCCAGCAGGCCCGGGACAGGGGTTTACTATGGCTACACCTTC	CASRPGTGVYYGYTF
TRBV27	-	-	TRBJ2-4	TGTGCCAGCAGTCCCCGGCCCCGGGATCTACAGTACTTC	CASSPRPRDLQYF
TRBV5-5	-	TRBD2	TRBJ2-2	TGTGCCAGCAGCCATCTAGCGGGAGTAGGGCCCGGGGAGCTGTTTTTT	CASSHLAGVGPGELFF
TRBV30	-	-	TRBJ1-5	TGTGCCTGGAGTGTAACTACAGGGCATCAGCCCCAGCATTTT	CAWSVTTGHQPQHF
TRBV18	-	TRBD1	TRBJ1-1	TGTGCCAGCTCACCCACAGGGGGCAACACTGAAGCTTTCTTT	CASSPTGGNTEAFF
TRBV28	-	-	TRBJ2-7	TGTGCCAGCAGTTTTCCCCCTCGGGAGCAGTACTTC	CASSFPPREQYF
TRBV5-1	-	-	TRBJ2-5	TGCGCCAGCAGCCCTTTCACAGGCCCCCAAGAGACCCAGTACTTC	CASSPFTGPQETQYF
TRBV12-5	-	TRBD1	TRBJ2-1	TGTGCTAGTGGGACAGGGGGGACCTACAATGAGCAGTTCTTC	CASGTGGTYNEQFF
TRBV7-6	once	TRBD2	TRBJ2-7	TGTGCCAGCAGCTTAGCGCCGGGGGCTACTGGACTAGCGGGTACGGCCTACGAGCAGTACTTC	CASSLAPGATGLAGTAYEQYF
TRBV10-3	-	TRBD2	TRBJ2-2	TGTGCCATCAAGGGTCAACTAGCGGGAGGGCCAAACACCGGGGAGCTGTTTTTT	CAIKGQLAGGPNTGELFF
TRBV11-2	-	-	TRBJ2-7	TGTGCCAGCAGCTTAAACAGGGCCGAGCAGTACTTC	CASSLNRAEQYF
TRBV5-1	-	TRBD2	TRBJ2-7	TGCGCCAGCAGCCTAGGACTAGCGGGAGTAAACGAGCAGTACTTC	CASSLGLAGVNEQYF
TRBV25-1	-	TRBD1	TRBJ2-3	TGTGCCAGCAGTGAATATATCAGTGGGACAGGGGTTGGAGATACGCAGTATTTT	CASSEYISGTGVGDTQYF
TRBV30	-	TRBD1	TRBJ1-4	TGTGCCTGGAGTAGCCCCGGGACAGGTTTTAGAGAAAAACTGTTTTTT	CAWSSPGTGFREKLFF
TRBV6-1	once	-	TRBJ2-5	TGTGCCAGCAGTGAGGACAGTTGGGGAGAGACCCAGTACTTC	CASSEDSWGETQYF
TRBV7-6	-	TRBD1	TRBJ2-7	TGTGCCAGCAGCTTCGGGACAGGGTACTACGAGCAGTACTTC	CASSFGTGYYEQYF
TRBV7-8	-	-	TRBJ1-5	TGTGCCAGCAGCTTAGAAGCGGGGTTTAATCAGCCCCAGCATTTT	CASSLEAGFNQPQHF
TRBV6-6	few	TRBD1	TRBJ2-7	TGTGCCAGCAGCCTAGGGACAGGAAGCTCCTACGAGCAGTACTTC	CASSLGTGSSYEQYF